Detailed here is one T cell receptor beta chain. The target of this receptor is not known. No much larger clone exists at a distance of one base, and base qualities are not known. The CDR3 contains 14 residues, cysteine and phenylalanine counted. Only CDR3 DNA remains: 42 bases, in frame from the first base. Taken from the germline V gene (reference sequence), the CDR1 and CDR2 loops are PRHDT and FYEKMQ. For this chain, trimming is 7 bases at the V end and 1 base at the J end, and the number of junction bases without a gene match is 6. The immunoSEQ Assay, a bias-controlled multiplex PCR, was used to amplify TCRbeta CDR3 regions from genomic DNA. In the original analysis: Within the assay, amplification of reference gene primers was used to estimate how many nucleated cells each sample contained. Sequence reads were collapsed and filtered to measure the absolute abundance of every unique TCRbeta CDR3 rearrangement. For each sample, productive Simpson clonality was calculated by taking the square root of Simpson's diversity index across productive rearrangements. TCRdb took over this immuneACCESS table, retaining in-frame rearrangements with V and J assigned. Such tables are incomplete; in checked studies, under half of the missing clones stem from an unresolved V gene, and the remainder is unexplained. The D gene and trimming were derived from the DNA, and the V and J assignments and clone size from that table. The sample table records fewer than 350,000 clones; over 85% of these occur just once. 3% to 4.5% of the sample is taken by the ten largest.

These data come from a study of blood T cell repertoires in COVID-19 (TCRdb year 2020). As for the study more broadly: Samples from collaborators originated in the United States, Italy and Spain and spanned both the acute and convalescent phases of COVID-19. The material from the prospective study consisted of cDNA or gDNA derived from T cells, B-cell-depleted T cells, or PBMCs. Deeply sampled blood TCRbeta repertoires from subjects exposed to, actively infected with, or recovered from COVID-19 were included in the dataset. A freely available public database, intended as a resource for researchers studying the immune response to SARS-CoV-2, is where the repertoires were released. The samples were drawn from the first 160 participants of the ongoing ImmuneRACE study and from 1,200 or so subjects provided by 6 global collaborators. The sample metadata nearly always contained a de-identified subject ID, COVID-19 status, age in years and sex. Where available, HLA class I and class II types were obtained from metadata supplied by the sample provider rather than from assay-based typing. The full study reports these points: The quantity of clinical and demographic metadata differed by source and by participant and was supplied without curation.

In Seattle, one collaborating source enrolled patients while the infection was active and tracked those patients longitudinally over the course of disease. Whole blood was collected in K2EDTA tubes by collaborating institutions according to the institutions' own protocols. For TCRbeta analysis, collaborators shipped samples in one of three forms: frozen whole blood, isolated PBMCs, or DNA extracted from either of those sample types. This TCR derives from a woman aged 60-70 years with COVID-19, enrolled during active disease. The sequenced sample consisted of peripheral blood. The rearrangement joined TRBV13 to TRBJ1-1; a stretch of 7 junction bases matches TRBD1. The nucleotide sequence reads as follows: TGTGCCAGCACCCGGGGACAGACGAACACTGAAGCTTTCTTT. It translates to CASTRGQTNTEAFF. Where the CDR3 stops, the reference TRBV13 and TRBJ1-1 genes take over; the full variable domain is AAGVIQSPRHLIKEKRETATLKCYPIPRHDTVYWYQQGPGQDPQFLISFYEKMQSDKGSIPDRFSAQQFSDYHSELNMSSLELGDSALYFCASTRGQTNTEAFFGQGTRLTVV.